Presented here are 18 T cell receptor beta chains from one specimen sequenced in a study of neurological immune-mediated disorders. From the 5' RACE reads, TCRdb called clonotypes with MiXCR, one entry per CDR3 protein. Among roughly 39,000 distinct CDR3 sequences, around 7% were seen once, and the ten largest hold roughly 5.6%. Sequenced input: CD4+ T cells from blood. The receptors here all came from a man aged 45-65 years in good health.

V usage is TRBV30 and J usage is TRBJ2-2; 9 bases fit TRBD2. Germline trimming cut 2 bases from V and 4 bases from J; bases unmatched to any gene: 5. Germline V lookup: CDR1 GTSNPN, CDR2 SVGIG (reference sequence). This CDR3 has 15 residues. This CDR3 is CAWSWTSVGTGELFF. For the CDR3, the DNA is TGTGCCTGGAGTTGGACTAGCGTGGGCACCGGGGAGCTGTTTTTT.

This clonotype showed up just a few times. The chain uses TRBV29-1 and TRBJ2-7, with TRBD2 identical over 7 bases. The CDR3 covers 11 residues. CDR1 SQVTM and CDR2 ANQGSEA come from the germline V gene. Trimming took 3 bases from V and 7 from J; bases not matched to a gene: 3. This chain's CDR3 is CSVDLGGEQYF. The CDR3 bases are TGCAGCGTTGATCTGGGGGGGGAGCAGTACTTC.

This clonotype showed up many times. This rearrangement joins TRBV7-8 to TRBJ2-1; 9 bases fit TRBD2. This CDR3 has 14 amino acids. Germline V gene lookup returns CDR1 SGHVS and CDR2 FQNEAQ. J was trimmed by 2 bases and V by 8 bases; bases with no gene match: 4. Here the CDR3 DNA reads TGTGCCAGCGGACTAGCGAGGGCCTACAATGAGCAGTTCTTC. The encoded protein is CASGLARAYNEQFF. Variable domain in full (rest from reference TRBV7-8 and TRBJ2-1): GAGVSQSPRYKVAKRGQDVALRCDPISGHVSLFWYQQALGQGPEFLTYFQNEAQLDKSGLPSDRFFAERPEGSVSTLKIQRTQQEDSAVYLCASGLARAYNEQFFGPGTRLTVL.

This clonotype was seen at least ten times. The V and J genes are TRBV6-2 or TRBV6-3 and TRBJ2-5, with 10 bases fitting TRBD2. The length of the CDR3 is 16 residues. Trimming at V came to 6 bases and at J to 5 bases, leaving 12 bases not matched to a gene. Germline V CDR1 and CDR2: MNHEY, SVGEGT. CDR3: CASRRPLLAGVETQYF. The CDR3 DNA is TGTGCCAGCAGACGCCCTCTTCTAGCGGGAGTTGAGACCCAGTACTTC.

This clonotype appeared many times. The rearrangement joins TRBV11-2 to TRBJ2-1; D is undetermined. The germline CDR1 and CDR2 sequences are SGHAT and FQNNGV. Trimming stripped 5 bases from V and 0 bases from J, with 11 bases between. There are 15 residues in the CDR3. CDR3 coding DNA: TGTGCCAGCAGCCCCCGGGTCCTCTCCTACAATGAGCAGTTCTTC. As protein: CASSPRVLSYNEQFF. The full variable domain, completed using reference TRBV11-2 and TRBJ2-1, is EAGVAQSPRYKIIEKRQSVAFWCNPISGHATLYWYQQILGQGPKLLIQFQNNGVVDDSQLPKDRFSAERLKGVDSTLKIQPAKLEDSAVYLCASSPRVLSYNEQFFGPGTRLTVL.

This clonotype showed up many times. The rearrangement links TRBV5-5 to TRBJ2-7; D unresolved. The CDR3 length is 13 residues. CDR1 and CDR2 (germline): SGHKS, YYEKEE (reference sequence). Trimming left V 6 bases short and J 0 bases short, with 10 bases between. The CDR3 DNA is TGTGCCAGCAACCCCGTTGGCTCCTACGAGCAGTACTTC. It is translated as CASNPVGSYEQYF.

The chain joins TRBV5-4 to TRBJ2-2; TRBD2 matches at 10 bases. The CDR3 is made up of 15 amino acids. Germline loops: CDR1 SGHNT, CDR2 YYREEE (reference sequence). Trimming at V came to 3 bases and at J to 4 bases, leaving 3 bases not matched to a gene. The CDR3 region is CASSSGTSATGELFF. The CDR3 DNA sequence: TGTGCCAGCAGCTCCGGGACTAGCGCCACCGGGGAGCTGTTTTTT.

This clonotype showed up many times. The chain has TRBV19 and TRBJ2-4; D is undetermined. CDR1 and CDR2 (germline): LNHDA, SQIVND (reference sequence). This CDR3 region has 14 residues. Trimming took 4 bases from V and 2 from J, leaving 9 bases between them. The CDR3 protein is CASSTVLSKNIQYF. In DNA form, the CDR3 reads TGTGCCAGTAGTACCGTACTTTCCAAAAACATTCAGTACTTC.

This clonotype has at least ten counts. The chain couples TRBV7-2 to TRBJ2-7, with D perhaps matching TRBD1 (5 bases). V dropped 5 bases and J dropped 2 bases, with 16 bases sitting between them. CDR3 length: 15 amino acids. Germline V gene sequence: CDR1 SGHTA, CDR2 FQGNSA. As DNA, the CDR3 is TGTGCCAGCAGCCACAGAGGACATCTACCCTACGAGCAGTACTTC. Translating it yields CASSHRGHLPYEQYF.

This clonotype was seen repeatedly, ten times or more. J is TRBJ1-1 and V is TRBV12-3 or TRBV12-4; 8 nucleotides line up with TRBD1. V dropped 6 bases and J dropped 4; count of bases not matched to a gene: 4. This CDR3 region has 13 residues. CDR3 nucleotide sequence: TGTGCCAGCAGCCGTACAGGGGGCACTGAAGCTTTCTTT. Its protein product is CASSRTGGTEAFF.

V gene TRBV4-3 combines with J gene TRBJ2-3, with D possibly matching TRBD2 (5 bases). V lost 5 bases, J lost 0 bases, and 15 bases lay in between. CDR3 length: 16 amino acids. Germline V CDR1 and CDR2: LGHNA, YSLEER. CDR3 DNA sequence: TGCGCCAGCAGCGGTCGGACTTGGACTAGCACAGATACGCAGTATTTT. It encodes CASSGRTWTSTDTQYF.

This clonotype was seen at least ten times. This chain connects TRBV28 to TRBJ2-3; 7 bases match TRBD1. Germline assignment: CDR1 MDHEN and CDR2 SYDVKM. Trimming cost V 6 bases and J 4 bases; bases outside gene matches: 7. CDR3 length equals 14 residues. The CDR3 protein is CASSSGQAPDTQYF. The CDR3 nucleotides read TGTGCCAGCAGCTCAGGACAGGCACCAGATACGCAGTATTTT.

This clonotype was seen a handful of times. CDR3 protein: CASSPGLTSGRIYNEQFF. CDR3 sequence (DNA): TGTGCCAGCTCACCTGGTTTAACTAGCGGGAGGATTTACAATGAGCAGTTCTTC. This chain uses TRBV18 with TRBJ2-1; 12 bases agree with TRBD2. Trimming cost V 3 bases and J 4 bases; bases outside gene matches: 10. CDR3 length: 18 amino acids. Germline V gene lookup returns CDR1 KGHSH and CDR2 LQKENI.

This clonotype came up many times. This chain connects TRBV12-5 to TRBJ2-1; D call uncertain. CDR1 and CDR2 (germline): LGHNT, FRNRAP. The CDR3 runs 11 residues. V was cut by 2 bases and J by 14 bases, with 10 bases left in between. CDR3 residues: CASGLWSEEFF. The CDR3 bases are TGTGCTAGTGGTTTGTGGTCAGAGGAGTTCTTC.

This clonotype has just a few counts. V is TRBV19 and J is TRBJ1-5; tentatively, D is TRBD1 (5 bases). Germline-derived CDR1 and CDR2 are LNHDA and SQIVND (reference sequence). The CDR3 length is 17 residues. The germline V and J ends were trimmed by 10 bases and 3 bases, with 25 bases remaining between them. For the CDR3, the DNA is TGTGCCACCCACCCGGGACTAAGGGTGAAGGCCAATCAGCCCCAGCATTTT. It yields the protein CATHPGLRVKANQPQHF.

There are many counts of this clonotype. J is TRBJ2-4 and V is TRBV20-1; TRBD2 is a possible D gene (6 bases). The V end lost 1 base, the J end lost 8 bases, and 15 bases lay between the germline ends. The V gene's germline CDR1 is DFQATT and CDR2 SNEGSKA (reference sequence). This CDR3 region has 14 residues. The CDR3: CSARGPRDSDIQYF. The CDR3 region has the DNA TGCAGTGCTAGAGGCCCCCGGGACTCTGACATTCAGTACTTC.

This clonotype was observed at least ten times. This chain connects TRBV5-1 to TRBJ2-2; D is uncertain. Germline V gene data show CDR1 as SGHRS and CDR2 as YFSETQ. This CDR3 contains 16 residues. Trimming stripped 0 bases from V and 1 base from J, with 10 bases between. The CDR3 coding sequence is TGCGCCAGCAGCTTGGAAGTAGCAGAGAACACCGGGGAGCTGTTTTTT. Protein product: CASSLEVAENTGELFF.

This clonotype was recorded at least ten times. J is TRBJ2-2 and V is TRBV7-9; D could derive from TRBD1 or TRBD2 (5 bases each). V lost 11 bases and J 9 bases, leaving 13 bases between the germline ends. This CDR3 has 11 residues. Germline CDR1 SEHNR, CDR2 FQNEAQ (reference sequence). The CDR3 region is CAQDTGRELFF. The CDR3 nucleotides are TGTGCCCAGGACACCGGGAGGGAGCTGTTTTTT. The full variable domain, with the rest looked up from reference TRBV7-9 and TRBJ2-2, is DTGVSQNPRHKITKRGQNVTFRCDPISEHNRLYWYRQTLGQGPEFLTYFQNEAQLEKSRLLSDRFSAERPKGSFSTLEIQRTEQGDSAMYLCAQDTGRELFFGEGSRLTVL.